A single sample gave rise to the 17 T cell receptor beta chains below, sequenced in a study of blood T cell repertoires in COVID-19. Data came from immunoSEQ multiplex PCR; TCRdb stores just in-frame clones and leaves some out. The repertoire holds roughly 140,000 clones, with under 85% as singletons. Sequencing was carried out using peripheral blood. The receptors stem from a woman older than 75 with acute or convalescent COVID-19.

The rearrangement links TRBV7-9 to TRBJ1-1; D possibly corresponds to TRBD1 (6 bases). The CDR3 spans 15 residues. Germline V lookup: CDR1 SEHNR, CDR2 FQNEAQ (reference sequence). V dropped 6 bases and J dropped 0 bases, with 14 bases sitting between them. Here the CDR3 reads CASRLPTGMNTEAFF. The CDR3 DNA reads as TGTGCCAGCAGACTCCCGACAGGAATGAACACTGAAGCTTTCTTT.

This chain joins TRBV1 and TRBJ2-5; TRBD2 was called by the table and not checked on the DNA. TRBV1 is a recognized pseudogene. CDR3 length: 16 residues. The CDR3 is CTSSHGLAGLKETQYF. The CDR3 DNA follows: TGCACCAGCAGCCATGGACTAGCGGGGTTAAAAGAGACCCAGTACTTC.

The CDR3 loop reads CATRSGDTQYF. In DNA, the CDR3 is TGTGCCACCAGGAGTGGAGATACGCAGTATTTT. This chain joins TRBV24-1 and TRBJ2-3; D unresolved. With 7 bases removed from V and 5 bases from J, the gap between germline ends came to 6 bases. Germline V gene sequence: CDR1 KGHDR, CDR2 SFDVKD. This CDR3 has 11 amino acids.

As DNA, the CDR3 is TGTGCCAGCAGCCCGACGGGAGGGCTAGCGGGAACTAATGAGCAGTTCTTC. It is translated as CASSPTGGLAGTNEQFF. This chain uses TRBV7-3 with TRBJ2-1, with 9 bases identical to TRBD2. The J segment lost 7 bases and the V segment lost 5 bases, leaving 15 bases of the junction unmatched. Germline V CDR1 and CDR2: SGHTA, FQGTGA. The CDR3 has 17 amino acids.

This clone was detected many times. The chain joins TRBV3-1 (or the pseudogene TRBV3-2) to TRBJ2-1, with 11 nucleotides matching TRBD2. The CDR3 sequence is 15 residues long. The V and J ends lost 5 bases and 4 bases, in that order; junction bases with no gene match: 4. Germline V gene lookup returns CDR1 LGHDT and CDR2 YNNKEL (reference sequence). CDR3 residues: CASSIGTSGYNEQFF. The CDR3 DNA reads TGTGCCAGCAGCATAGGGACTAGCGGTTACAATGAGCAGTTCTTC.

This chain joins TRBV10-3 and TRBJ2-5, with 11 nucleotides matching TRBD2. V lost 10 bases to trimming and J lost 3 bases; unmatched junction nucleotides: 7. In germline, CDR1 is ENHRY, CDR2 SYGVKD. The CDR3 is 14 residues long. CDR3 DNA: TGTGCCACCCTTAGCGGGGGGGCAGAAGAGACCCAGTACTTC. It specifies CATLSGGAEETQYF.

The chain combines TRBV5-6 with TRBJ2-7; weak D call: TRBD1 (5 bases). Trimming shortened V by 1 base and J by 3 bases, and 14 bases separated the two germline ends. From germline, CDR1 is SGHDT and CDR2 YYEEEE. The CDR3 is 15 residues long. CDR3 residues: CASSLTGSYLYEQYF. Here the CDR3 DNA reads TGTGCCAGCAGCTTGACAGGAAGCTACCTCTACGAGCAGTACTTC.

This clone was observed a handful of times. The chain has TRBV13 and TRBJ2-7, with D possibly matching TRBD1 (5 bases). V lost 3 bases, J lost 0 bases, and 12 bases lay in between. The germline CDR1 and CDR2 sequences are PRHDT and FYEKMQ (reference sequence). The CDR3 loop spans 15 amino acids. CDR3: CASSFGADSSYEQYF. The CDR3 bases are TGTGCCAGCAGCTTCGGTGCCGACAGCTCCTACGAGCAGTACTTC.

The genes are TRBV6-5 and TRBJ1-5, with 7 bases matching TRBD1. CDR1 and CDR2 from the germline V gene are MNHEY and SVGAGI. This CDR3 region has 14 residues. Germline trimming cut 6 bases from V and 5 bases from J; bases unmatched to any gene: 7. CDR3 protein: CASRTGSVDQPQHF. DNA of the CDR3: TGTGCCAGCAGGACAGGGAGTGTGGATCAGCCCCAGCATTTT.

This clone was picked up one time. The V and J genes are TRBV7-9 and TRBJ2-1, with D tentatively TRBD1 (6 bases). CDR1 is SEHNR and CDR2 is FQNEAQ in the germline V gene (reference sequence). CDR3 length equals 13 residues. V shed 6 bases and J shed 5 bases, with 11 bases lying between them. Here the CDR3 reads CASRQQGNNEQFF. As DNA, the CDR3 is TGTGCCAGCAGGCAACAGGGAAACAATGAGCAGTTCTTC.

This clone was recorded a few times. This chain uses TRBV29-1 with TRBJ1-6; D is ambiguous. The CDR3 sequence is 13 residues long. V lost 5 bases and J lost 2, with 7 bases in between. Germline loops: CDR1 SQVTM, CDR2 ANQGSEA. CDR3 DNA sequence: TGCAGCGTTTCAGAGGCCTATAATTCACCCCTCCACTTT. Translation gives CSVSEAYNSPLHF.

This clone has just one count. The J gene is TRBJ2-1, the V gene TRBV7-9, with D possibly being TRBD1 (6 bases). CDR1 and CDR2 (germline): SEHNR, FQNEAQ (reference sequence). V gave up 4 bases and J gave up 2 bases, with 12 bases separating them. This CDR3 contains 15 residues. The CDR3 nucleotides are TGTGCCAGCAGCTGGCGGACAGTTACCTACAATGAGCAGTTCTTC. Encoded protein: CASSWRTVTYNEQFF.

The V call is TRBV3-1 (or the pseudogene TRBV3-2), the J call TRBJ1-4; no reliable D call. Trimming removed 0 bases at V and 8 bases at J, with 19 bases between. There are 17 residues in the CDR3. Germline lookup yields CDR1 LGHDT and CDR2 YNNKEL (reference sequence). The CDR3 nucleotides read TGTGCCAGCAGCCAAGATCAAGCGGGCGCCGAACTCGAAAAACTGTTTTTT. It codes for CASSQDQAGAELEKLFF.

The genes are TRBV5-6 and TRBJ2-3; TRBD2 matches 13 bases. Per germline, CDR1 SGHDT and CDR2 YYEEEE. V gave up 1 base and J gave up 10 bases; unmatched junction bases: 9. The CDR3 length is 16 residues. This CDR3 is CASSLNLGLAGIAQYF. CDR3 DNA sequence: TGTGCCAGCAGCTTGAATTTGGGACTAGCGGGAATAGCGCAGTATTTT.

The rearrangement uses TRBV19 and TRBJ2-1; 9 bases are a match to TRBD1. The CDR3 has 15 residues. V lost 2 bases, J lost 3 bases, and 2 bases stayed unmatched. CDR1 is LNHDA and CDR2 is SQIVND in the germline V gene (reference sequence). CDR3 protein: CASSIMGQGYNEQFF. CDR3 bases: TGTGCCAGTAGTATAATGGGACAGGGCTACAATGAGCAGTTCTTC.

V usage is TRBV5-1 and J usage is TRBJ1-4, with D maybe TRBD1 (6 bases). CDR3 size: 14 residues. V shed 4 bases and J shed 5 bases, with 12 bases lying between them. Germline V gene sequence: CDR1 SGHRS, CDR2 YFSETQ. The CDR3 loop reads CASSKGQLNEKLFF. The CDR3, as DNA: TGCGCCAGCAGCAAGGGACAACTAAATGAAAAACTGTTTTTT.

This clone has ten or more counts. The chain has TRBV6-4 and TRBJ1-2, with 8 bases matching TRBD1. Germline CDR1 reads MRHNA; CDR2 reads SNTAGT. This CDR3 contains 17 residues. With V trimmed by 0 bases and J by 8 bases, 14 bases remained unmatched. Here the CDR3 reads CASSDSRGGSTGVGYTF. The CDR3 DNA sequence: TGTGCCAGCAGTGACTCGAGGGGGGGTTCGACAGGGGTCGGCTACACCTTC.